This entry is about one TCR beta chain. The sample is drawn from a study of blood T cell repertoires in COVID-19. Looking at the study overall: Samples of COVID-19 (acute and convalescent) were obtained from the United States, Italy and Spain. From T cells, B-cell-depleted T cells, or PBMCs came the material, which was cDNA or gDNA.

In the original workflow: The authors estimated nucleated cell counts from reference gene primer amplification. Data came from immunoSEQ multiplex PCR; TCRdb stores just in-frame clones and leaves some out. The DNA was the basis for D and trimming; V, J and clone size are from that table. This sample has about 40,000 clones, with about 79% found just once. The sample taken for sequencing was peripheral blood. This clonotype was sampled from a woman aged 55-70 years with acute or convalescent COVID-19.

The CDR3 DNA sequence: TGTGCCAGCAGCCTCCATTTAGCGGGTTCCTACAATGAGCAGTTCTTC. This encodes CASSLHLAGSYNEQFF. The rearrangement joins TRBV11-2 to TRBJ2-1; 7 bases line up with TRBD2. The CDR3 is made up of 16 amino acids. The junction had 8 bases not matched to a gene; V was cut back by 5 bases and J by 1 base. Germline CDR1 and CDR2: SGHAT and FQNNGV.